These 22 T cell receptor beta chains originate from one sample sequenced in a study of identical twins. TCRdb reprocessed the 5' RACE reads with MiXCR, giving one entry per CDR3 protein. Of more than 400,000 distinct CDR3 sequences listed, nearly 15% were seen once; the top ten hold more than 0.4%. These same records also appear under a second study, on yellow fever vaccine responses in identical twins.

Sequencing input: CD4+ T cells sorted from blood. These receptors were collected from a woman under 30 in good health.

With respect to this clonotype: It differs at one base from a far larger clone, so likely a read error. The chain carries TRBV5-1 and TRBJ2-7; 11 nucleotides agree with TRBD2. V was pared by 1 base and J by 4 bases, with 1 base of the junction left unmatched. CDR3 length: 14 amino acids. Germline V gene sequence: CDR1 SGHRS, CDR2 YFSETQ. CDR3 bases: TGCGCCAGCAGCTTGACTAGCGGGAGATACGAGCAGTACTTC. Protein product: CASSLTSGRYEQYF.

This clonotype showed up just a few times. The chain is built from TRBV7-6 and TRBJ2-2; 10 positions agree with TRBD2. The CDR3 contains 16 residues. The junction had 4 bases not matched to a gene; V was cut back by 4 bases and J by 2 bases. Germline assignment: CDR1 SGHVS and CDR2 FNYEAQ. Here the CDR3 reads CASSSSSGSNTGELFF. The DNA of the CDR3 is TGTGCCAGCAGCTCCTCTAGCGGGAGTAACACCGGGGAGCTGTTTTTT.

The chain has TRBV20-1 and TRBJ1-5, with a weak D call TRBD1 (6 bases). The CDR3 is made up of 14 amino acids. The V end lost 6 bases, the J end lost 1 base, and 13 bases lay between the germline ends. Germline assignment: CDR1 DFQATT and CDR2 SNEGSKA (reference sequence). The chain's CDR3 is CSATRGQSNQPQHF. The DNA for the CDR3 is TGCAGTGCCACCCGAGGACAGAGCAATCAGCCCCAGCATTTT.

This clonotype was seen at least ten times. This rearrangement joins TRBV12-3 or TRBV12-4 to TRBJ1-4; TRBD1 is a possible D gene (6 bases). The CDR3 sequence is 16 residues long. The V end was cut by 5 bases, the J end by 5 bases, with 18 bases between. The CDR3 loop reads CASSRTPRGWNEKLFF. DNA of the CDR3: TGTGCCAGCAGTCGAACCCCGAGGGGGTGGAATGAAAAACTGTTTTTT.

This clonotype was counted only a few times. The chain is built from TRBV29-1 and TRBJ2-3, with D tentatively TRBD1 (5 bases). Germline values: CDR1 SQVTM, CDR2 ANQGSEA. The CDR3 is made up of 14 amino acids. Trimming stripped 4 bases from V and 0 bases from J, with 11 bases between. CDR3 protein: CSVGRGESTDTQYF. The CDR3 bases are TGCAGCGTTGGAAGGGGTGAGAGCACAGATACGCAGTATTTT.

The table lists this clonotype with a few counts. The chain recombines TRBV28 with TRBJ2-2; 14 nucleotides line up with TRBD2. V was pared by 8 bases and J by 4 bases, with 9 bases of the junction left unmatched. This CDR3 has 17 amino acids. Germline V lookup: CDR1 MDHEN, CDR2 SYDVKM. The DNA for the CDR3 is TGTGCCAGCGGCGGGACTAGCGGGAGATCGCCCACCGGGGAGCTGTTTTTT. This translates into CASGGTSGRSPTGELFF.

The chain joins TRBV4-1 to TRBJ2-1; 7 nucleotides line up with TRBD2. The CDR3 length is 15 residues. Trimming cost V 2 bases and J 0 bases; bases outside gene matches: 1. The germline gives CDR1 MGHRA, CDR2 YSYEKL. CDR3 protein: CASSQSGNSYNEQFF. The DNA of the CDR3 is TGCGCCAGCAGCCAAAGCGGGAACTCCTACAATGAGCAGTTCTTC.

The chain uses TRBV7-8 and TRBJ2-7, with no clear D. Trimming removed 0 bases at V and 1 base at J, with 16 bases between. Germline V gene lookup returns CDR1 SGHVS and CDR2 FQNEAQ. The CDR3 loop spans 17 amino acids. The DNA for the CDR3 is TGTGCCAGCAGCTTAGCCCCTCTGGGCGGACCTTCCTACGAGCAGTACTTC. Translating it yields CASSLAPLGGPSYEQYF.

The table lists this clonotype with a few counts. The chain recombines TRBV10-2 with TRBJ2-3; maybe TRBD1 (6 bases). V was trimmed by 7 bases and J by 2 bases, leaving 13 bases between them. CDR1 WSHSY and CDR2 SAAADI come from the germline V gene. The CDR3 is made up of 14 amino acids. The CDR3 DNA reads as TGCGCCAGCAAGAAGGGACAACTCACAGATACGCAGTATTTT. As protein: CASKKGQLTDTQYF.

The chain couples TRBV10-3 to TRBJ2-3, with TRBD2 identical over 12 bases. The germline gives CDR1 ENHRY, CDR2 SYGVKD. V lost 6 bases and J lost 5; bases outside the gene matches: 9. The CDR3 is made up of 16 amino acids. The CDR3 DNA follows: TGTGCCATCAGGGTCCTAGCGGGGGGGCTCGGAGATACGCAGTATTTT. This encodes CAIRVLAGGLGDTQYF.

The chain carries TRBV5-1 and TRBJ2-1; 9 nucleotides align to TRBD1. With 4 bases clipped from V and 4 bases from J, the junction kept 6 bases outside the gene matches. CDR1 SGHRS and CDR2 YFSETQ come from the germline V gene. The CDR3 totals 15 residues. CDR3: CASSGGTGTYNEQFF. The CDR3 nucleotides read TGCGCCAGCAGCGGAGGGACAGGGACATACAATGAGCAGTTCTTC.

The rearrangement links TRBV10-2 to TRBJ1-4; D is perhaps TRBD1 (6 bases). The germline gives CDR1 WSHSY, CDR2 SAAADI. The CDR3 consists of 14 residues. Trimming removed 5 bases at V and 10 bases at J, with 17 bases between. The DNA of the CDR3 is TGCGCCAGCAGTCCAAGGACAGAGCAGGGAAAACTGTTTTTT. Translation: CASSPRTEQGKLFF.

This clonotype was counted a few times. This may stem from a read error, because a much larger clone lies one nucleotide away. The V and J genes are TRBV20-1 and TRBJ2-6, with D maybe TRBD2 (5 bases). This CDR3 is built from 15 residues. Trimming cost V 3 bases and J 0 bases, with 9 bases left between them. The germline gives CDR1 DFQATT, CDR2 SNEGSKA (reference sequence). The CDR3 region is CSASDRGSGANVLTF. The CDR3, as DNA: TGCAGTGCTAGTGATCGGGGCTCTGGGGCCAACGTCCTGACTTTC.

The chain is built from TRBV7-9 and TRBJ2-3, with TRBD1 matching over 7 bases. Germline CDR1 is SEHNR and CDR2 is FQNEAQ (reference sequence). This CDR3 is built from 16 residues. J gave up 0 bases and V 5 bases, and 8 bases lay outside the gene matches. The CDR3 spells CASSPPGGSSTDTQYF. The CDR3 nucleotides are TGTGCCAGCAGCCCTCCAGGGGGATCTAGCACAGATACGCAGTATTTT.

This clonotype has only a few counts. The CDR3 DNA reads TGTGCCAGCAGTCCCCTTTATGGGAGCAACACCGGGGAGCTGTTTTTT. Its protein product is CASSPLYGSNTGELFF. The chain joins TRBV2 to TRBJ2-2, with D possibly TRBD2 on 5 matching bases. The ends were cut back, 5 bases at V and 2 bases at J, with 15 bases in the middle. Germline V CDR1 and CDR2: SNHLY, FYNNEI. This CDR3 spans 16 amino acids.

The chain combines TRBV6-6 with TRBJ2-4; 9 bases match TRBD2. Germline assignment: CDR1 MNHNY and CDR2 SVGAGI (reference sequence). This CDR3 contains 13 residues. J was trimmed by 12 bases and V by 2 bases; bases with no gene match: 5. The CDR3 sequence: CASSYGASGAQYF. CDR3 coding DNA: TGTGCCAGCAGTTACGGAGCTAGCGGGGCTCAGTACTTC.

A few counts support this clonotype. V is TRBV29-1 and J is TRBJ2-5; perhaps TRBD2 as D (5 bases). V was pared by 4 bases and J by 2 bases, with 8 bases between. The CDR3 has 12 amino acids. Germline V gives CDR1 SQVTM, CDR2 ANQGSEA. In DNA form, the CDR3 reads TGCAGCGTTGTGCGGGTTCAAGAGACCCAGTACTTC. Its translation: CSVVRVQETQYF.

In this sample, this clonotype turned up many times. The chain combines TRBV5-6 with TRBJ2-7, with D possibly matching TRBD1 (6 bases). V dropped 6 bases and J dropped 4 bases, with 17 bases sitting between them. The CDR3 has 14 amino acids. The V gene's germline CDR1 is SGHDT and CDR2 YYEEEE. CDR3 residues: CASTLGPTGYEQYV. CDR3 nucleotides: TGTGCCAGCACCCTGGGGCCGACAGGATACGAGCAGTACGTC.

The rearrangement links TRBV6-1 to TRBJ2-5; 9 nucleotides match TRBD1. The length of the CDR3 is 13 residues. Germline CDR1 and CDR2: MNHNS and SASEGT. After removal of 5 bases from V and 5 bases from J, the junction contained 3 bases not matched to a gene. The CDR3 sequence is CASSPDRGETQYF. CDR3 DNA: TGTGCCAGCAGTCCCGACAGGGGGGAGACCCAGTACTTC.

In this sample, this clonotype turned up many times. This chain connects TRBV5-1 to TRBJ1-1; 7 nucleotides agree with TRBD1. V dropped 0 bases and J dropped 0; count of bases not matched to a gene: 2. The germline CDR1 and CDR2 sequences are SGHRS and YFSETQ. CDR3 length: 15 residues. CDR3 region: CASSLGTGLNTEAFF. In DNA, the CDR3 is TGCGCCAGCAGCTTGGGGACAGGACTGAACACTGAAGCTTTCTTT. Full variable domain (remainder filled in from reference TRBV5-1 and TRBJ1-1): KAGVTQTPRYLIKTRGQQVTLSCSPISGHRSVSWYQQTPGQGLQFLFEYFSETQRNKGNFPGRFSGRQFSNSRSEMNVSTLELGDSALYLCASSLGTGLNTEAFFGQGTRLTVV.

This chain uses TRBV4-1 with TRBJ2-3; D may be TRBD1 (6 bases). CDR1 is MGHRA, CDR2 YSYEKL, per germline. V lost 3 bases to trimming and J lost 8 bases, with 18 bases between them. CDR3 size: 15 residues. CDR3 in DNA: TGCGCCAGCAGCCACCAACCAGGGGAGTTAGGTACGCAGTATTTT. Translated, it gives CASSHQPGELGTQYF.

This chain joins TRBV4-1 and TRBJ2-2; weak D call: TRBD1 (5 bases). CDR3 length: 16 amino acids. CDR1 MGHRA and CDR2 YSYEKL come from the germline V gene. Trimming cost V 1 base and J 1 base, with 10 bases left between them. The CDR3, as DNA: TGCGCCAGCAGCCAAGGACAGCTCATGAACACCGGGGAGCTGTTTTTT. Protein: CASSQGQLMNTGELFF.